This T cell receptor beta chain was identified during a study of cytomegalovirus exposure and HLA in healthy donors. Use of 60 Vbeta and 13 Jbeta primers characterized the PCR. Method: immunoSEQ multiplex PCR; TCRdb's copy keeps in-frame clones and lacks some. This sample carries fewer than 250,000 clones, with roughly 0.98% going to the ten biggest clones. The CDR3 contains 16 residues. Trimming removed 4 bases from V and 3 bases from J; junction bases left unmatched: 6. Germline V CDR1 and CDR2: SGHRS, YFSETQ. Sequencing was carried out using PBMCs. The TCR comes from a woman in her thirties in good health and CMV-seropositive. The chain recombines TRBV5-1 with TRBJ2-3; 12 bases are a match to TRBD2. CDR3 DNA sequence: TGCGCCAGCAGCCCTTTACTAGCGGGAGGAACAGATACGCAGTATTTT. Protein product: CASSPLLAGGTDTQYF.